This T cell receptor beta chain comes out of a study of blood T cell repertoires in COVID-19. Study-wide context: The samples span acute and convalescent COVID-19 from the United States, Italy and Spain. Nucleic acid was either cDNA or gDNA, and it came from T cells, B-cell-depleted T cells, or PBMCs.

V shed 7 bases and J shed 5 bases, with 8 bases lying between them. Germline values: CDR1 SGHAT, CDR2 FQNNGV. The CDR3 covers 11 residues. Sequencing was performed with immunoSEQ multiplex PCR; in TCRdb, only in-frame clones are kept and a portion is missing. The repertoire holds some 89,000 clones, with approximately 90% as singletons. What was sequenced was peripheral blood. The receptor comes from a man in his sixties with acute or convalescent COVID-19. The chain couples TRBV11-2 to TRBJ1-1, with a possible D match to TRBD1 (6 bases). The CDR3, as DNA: TGTGCCAGCATGAGGGGGACTGAAGCTTTCTTT. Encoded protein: CASMRGTEAFF.